The present entry profiles one T cell receptor beta chain with its context. The target antigen is unknown. This sample was taken from a study of graft-versus-host responses after intestinal transplantation. Trimming cost V 5 bases and J 6 bases; bases outside gene matches: 9. Germline assignment: CDR1 MNHEY and CDR2 SVGAGI. The CDR3 runs to 15 residues. The data were produced by immunoSEQ multiplex PCR, yet TCRdb's version contains in-frame clones alone and is incomplete. The table includes 70,000 to 95,000 clones, roughly 88% detected once. This clonotype was sampled from a human donor who received an intestinal transplant. Source: unstimulated CD4+ T cells sorted from spleen or lymph node cells, taken before intestinal transplant. This rearrangement joins TRBV6-5 to TRBJ1-1, with 10 bases aligning to TRBD1. This CDR3 reads CASSPRGTGVSEAFF. CDR3 bases: TGTGCCAGCAGTCCGAGGGGGACAGGGGTATCTGAAGCTTTCTTT.